Below are 23 T cell receptor beta chains sequenced from a single sample in a study of monozygotic twins with inflammatory bowel disease. TCRdb reworked the 5' RACE reads into one entry per CDR3 protein, no DNA. In total, the table holds approximately 400,000 distinct CDR3 sequences. Sequenced input: blood. These receptors were obtained from a human donor with ulcerative colitis or Crohn's disease, or a healthy co-twin of an affected twin (not recorded which).

The chain joins TRBV20-1 to TRBJ1-2. The CDR3 extends over 15 amino acids. From germline, CDR1 is DFQATT and CDR2 SNEGSKA (reference sequence). CDR3 region: CSVSGDYRPKDGYTF.

J is TRBJ1-1 and V is TRBV6-5. The CDR3 totals 14 residues. CDR1 is MNHEY, CDR2 SVGAGI, per germline. The CDR3 loop is CASSYRWESTEAFF.

The V gene is TRBV5-6, the J gene TRBJ1-5; there is no DNA to check the TCRdb D call of TRBD1. Germline lookup yields CDR1 SGHDT and CDR2 YYEEEE. CDR3 length: 14 amino acids. CDR3 sequence reads: CASSLGGALQPQHF.

The chain uses TRBV7-6 and TRBJ2-7; the TCRdb call, TRBD1, lacks DNA for checking. Germline V lookup: CDR1 SGHVS, CDR2 FNYEAQ. The CDR3 is 13 residues long. CDR3 amino acids: CASSPRGNYEQYF.

The CDR3 sequence is CASSRTGTGGMISNQPQHF. The genes are TRBV27 and TRBJ1-5; the TCRdb D gene call, TRBD1, has no DNA to confirm it. The CDR3 extends over 19 amino acids. In germline, CDR1 is MNHEY, CDR2 SMNVEV (reference sequence).

The rearrangement links TRBV27 to TRBJ1-6; TCRdb's assignment of TRBD1 cannot be checked, as there is no DNA. CDR3 length equals 17 residues. Germline V gene data show CDR1 as MNHEY and CDR2 as SMNVEV (reference sequence). The CDR3 protein is CASSLVPGKSYNSPLHF.

The V gene is TRBV2, the J gene TRBJ1-5. The CDR3 is 14 residues long. From germline, CDR1 is SNHLY and CDR2 FYNNEI. CDR3 in amino acids: CASSSTGSNQPQHF.

This chain uses TRBV20-1 with TRBJ2-1; there is no DNA to check the TCRdb D call of TRBD1. Looked up from germline, CDR1 is DFQATT and CDR2 is SNEGSKA (reference sequence). The CDR3 spans 15 residues. Here the CDR3 reads CSPPGDASSYNEQFF.

The CDR3 reads CASSLGTREPYEQYF. V usage is TRBV11-2 and J usage is TRBJ2-7; there is no DNA to check the TCRdb D call of TRBD2. Germline V gives CDR1 SGHAT, CDR2 FQNNGV. The CDR3 consists of 15 residues. Filled out from reference TRBV11-2 and TRBJ2-7, the complete variable domain reads EAGVAQSPRYKIIEKRQSVAFWCNPISGHATLYWYQQILGQGPKLLIQFQNNGVVDDSQLPKDRFSAERLKGVDSTLKIQPAKLEDSAVYLCASSLGTREPYEQYFGPGTRLTVT.

The chain carries TRBV30 and TRBJ2-5. Looked up from germline, CDR1 is GTSNPN and CDR2 is SVGIG (reference sequence). The CDR3 has 12 amino acids. CDR3 loop: CAWSVASETQYF. Together with reference TRBV30 and TRBJ2-5, the CDR3 gives the full variable domain: SQTIHQWPATLVQPVGSPLSLECTVEGTSNPNLYWYRQAAGRGLQLLFYSVGIGQISSEVPQNLSASRPQDRQFILSSKKLLLSDSGFYLCAWSVASETQYFGPGTRLLVL.

The chain couples TRBV11-1 to TRBJ1-1; TCRdb picks TRBD1, but there is no DNA to check that call. This CDR3 region has 13 residues. The germline V gene has CDR1 SGHAT and CDR2 FQDESV (reference sequence). CDR3 region: CASSPTGELEAFF.

The chain joins TRBV20-1 to TRBJ2-3. This CDR3 region has 12 residues. In germline, CDR1 is DFQATT, CDR2 SNEGSKA (reference sequence). This chain's CDR3 is CSAFGVTDTQYF.

V gene TRBV15 combines with J gene TRBJ2-7; TCRdb proposes TRBD1, but this gene call is untestable without DNA. Germline CDR1 is LNHNV and CDR2 is YYDKDF (reference sequence). The CDR3 runs 16 residues. The CDR3 here is CATSSPEGVFSYEQYF.

The chain links TRBV6-2 or TRBV6-3 to TRBJ1-5; as DNA is missing, the TRBD1 call by TCRdb cannot be tested. Per germline, CDR1 MNHEY and CDR2 SVGEGT. This CDR3 is built from 14 residues. The CDR3 sequence: CASSWTGEDQPQHF.

The genes are TRBV6-6 and TRBJ1-3. CDR1 and CDR2 from the germline V gene are MNHNY and SVGAGI (reference sequence). The CDR3 length is 14 residues. CDR3 region: CASSYSGSGNTIYF.

This chain joins TRBV19 and TRBJ1-5. The CDR3 has 15 amino acids. CDR1 and CDR2 from the germline V gene are LNHDA and SQIVND (reference sequence). The CDR3 is CASSMRAGLNQPQHF. The full variable domain, completed using reference TRBV19 and TRBJ1-5, is DGGITQSPKYLFRKEGQNVTLSCEQNLNHDAMYWYRQDPGQGLRLIYYSQIVNDFQKGDIAEGYSVSREKKESFPLTVTSAQKNPTAFYLCASSMRAGLNQPQHFGDGTRLSIL.

This chain connects TRBV14 to TRBJ2-7; with no DNA, the TCRdb D assignment of TRBD1 cannot be verified. Germline-derived CDR1 and CDR2 are SGHDN and FVKESK. This CDR3 comprises 15 residues. The CDR3 is CASSHPRDGPYEQYF.

The gene calls are TRBV2 and TRBJ1-2. Germline lookup yields CDR1 SNHLY and CDR2 FYNNEI. This CDR3 has 12 residues. The CDR3 here is CASSSDTYGYTF.

The chain uses TRBV24-1 and TRBJ2-1; TCRdb returns TRBD1, unconfirmable since there is no DNA. Germline CDR1 and CDR2: KGHDR and SFDVKD. The CDR3 is made up of 14 amino acids. This CDR3 is CATSDPRGYNEQFF.

The rearrangement uses TRBV19 and TRBJ1-1. The CDR3 length is 14 residues. CDR1 is LNHDA and CDR2 is SQIVND in the germline V gene (reference sequence). CDR3 in amino acids: CASSIVRAYTEAFF. Based on the CDR3 plus reference TRBV19 and TRBJ1-1, the full variable domain is DGGITQSPKYLFRKEGQNVTLSCEQNLNHDAMYWYRQDPGQGLRLIYYSQIVNDFQKGDIAEGYSVSREKKESFPLTVTSAQKNPTAFYLCASSIVRAYTEAFFGQGTRLTVV.

The genes are TRBV27 and TRBJ1-6; lacking DNA, the TRBD1 call made by TCRdb goes unchecked. The CDR3 is made up of 15 amino acids. In germline, CDR1 is MNHEY, CDR2 SMNVEV (reference sequence). The chain's CDR3 is CASSKRQGANSPLHF.

V gene TRBV5-4 combines with J gene TRBJ2-5. Per the germline V gene, CDR1 is SGHNT and CDR2 is YYREEE (reference sequence). The CDR3 covers 14 residues. The CDR3 here is CASSLVLSKETQYF.

The chain recombines TRBV27 with TRBJ2-5; TCRdb lists TRBD1, though no DNA is available to test this call. Germline V CDR1 and CDR2: MNHEY, SMNVEV (reference sequence). The CDR3 runs 15 residues. CDR3 amino acids: CASRPLGTARETQYF.